The following is a T cell receptor beta chain sequence with its context. The table lists this clonotype with a few counts. What antigen it recognizes has not been identified. Base qualities are not at hand, and no much larger clone is one base apart. The data originate from a study of blood T cells in healthy people across ages (dated by TCRdb to between 2015 and 2016). For the wider study: Template switching captured roughly one uniquely barcoded TCR beta cDNA molecule per two T cells in model experiments. Donors were grouped into four age groups: young (average 16 years), middle-aged (39), aged (around 60) and long-lived (over 80). To avoid experimental bias, donors of different ages were spread randomly across the sequencing lanes. To track age-related changes in TCR beta repertoire diversity, the study relied on deep sequencing normalized with unique cDNA molecular identifiers. Using the same blood draw, the study looked at two additional independent replicas of 1 million unique cDNA reads for two donors, one aged 18 to 30 and the other aged 80 or older.

The library was generated by 5' RACE. TCRdb names Illumina HiSeq 2500 as the instrument used. The second PCR ran for about 6 to 11 cycles and used a J-beta primer mix along with a sample-barcoded 5' primer. A unique molecular identifier was introduced onto each TCR beta cDNA molecule by a template-switch 5' adaptor carrying 12 random nucleotides. Each sample yielded at least 2.5 million CDR3-containing paired-end reads. First-strand cDNA was synthesized from all RNA with the Mint cDNA synthesis kit, primed by a TRBC-specific oligonucleotide. After uracil-DNA glycosylase treatment, a first 18-cycle PCR used universal primers M1SS and BC2_uni_R on all cDNA. The study's processing was this. Each sample was normalized by randomly selecting 1 million high-quality reads, each carrying a distinct molecular identifier. Reads with shared molecular identifiers were discarded instead of being binned into consensus sequences. CDR3 identification, clonotype clustering and error correction used MiTCR with a Q25 quality threshold and the strictest error-elimination algorithm. Lower-bound total TCR beta diversity was estimated with a nonparametric unseen species model using Euler transformation. Starting from the raw public reads, TCRdb applied fastp trimming at Q25, assembled clones with MiXCR and retained in-frame beta chains. Each record represents a unique CDR3 protein, reported with the most common genes and DNA among its rows. V and J calls and clone size were set by TCRdb, not the authors. The sample records some 730,000 distinct CDR3 sequences, approximately 21% of which are singletons. The ten most abundant clones make up around 21% of the sample.

Overall study results and their limits: As age increased, observed TCR beta diversity per million T cells dropped in a roughly linear way, and a significant reduction was already evident by age around 41. Because donor CMV infection status was unknown, age-related changes in expanded clonotypes were potentially confounded. Compared with the aged group, the long-lived group had more naive CD4+ T cells, fewer expanded clones and increased TCR diversity, suggesting age selection. There was a strong correlation between observed TCR beta diversity and the percentage of naive T cells measured by flow cytometry. Bulk unsorted PBMC profiling prevented conclusive comparison of naive and antigen-experienced compartments. Estimates of total diversity based on one million sequenced T cells were considered lower bounds and underestimates.

The donors were roughly 39 Caucasian individuals from Russia, aged roughly 6 to 100 years, who were systemically healthy. Ten milliliters of peripheral blood were drawn from each donor into EDTA-treated Vacutainer tubes. Ficoll-Paque density-gradient centrifugation was used to isolate PBMCs, with at least 6 million obtained per sample. Trizol reagent was used to extract total RNA from the PBMCs, yielding at least 5.5 micrograms per sample. Naive CD45RAhigh/CD27high T cell percentages were measured by flow cytometry on a PBMC aliquot from every donor. The sequence was obtained from a man between 65 and 85 years old in good health. The material sequenced was blood.

The CDR3 region has the sequence CASSYGNPYEQYV. The DNA is TGTGCCAGCAGTTACGGCAACCCCTACGAGCAGTACGTC. The chain links TRBV6-5 with TRBJ2-5; a confident D gene designation cannot be given. The DNA end is a closer match to TRBJ2-7, so the J assignment may be wrong. For CDR1 and CDR2, the germline V gene lists MNHEY and SVGAGI. From the cysteine up to the valine, the CDR3 has a length of 13 residues. Only the CDR3 part of the read is kept: 39 bases, read in frame from the first base.